This T cell receptor (beta chain) is drawn from a study of T-cell memory formation after mild COVID-19 (dated by TCRdb to 2020 to 2022). In the study overall: TCR sequence clusters from the two donors were largely donor specific. In a couple of donors, T-cell clones that expanded and contracted after mild COVID-19 were tracked by sequencing TCRalpha and TCRbeta repertoires over time. Two young, previously healthy adult volunteers made up the cohort, one male and one female. What the work shows at the level of the full study, not this receptor alone: Only a couple of mild cases were covered in the study, and larger cohorts including severe cases with pre-infection samples were considered necessary. Contracting CD4+ clones were located mainly in the CM and EM memory subsets, whereas CD8+ clones were found to be enriched in EMRA. SARS-CoV-2 specificity was not confirmed for the second-wave clones peaking on day 37. Some responding clones were detected in pre-infection memory, suggesting pre-existing cross-reactive memory T cells joined the SARS-CoV-2 response. From day 15 to 85, contracting clones showed balanced CD4/CD8 phenotypes, whereas a second wave of clones that expanded from day 15 to 37 leaned towards CD4+.

CDR1 is given as SGHVS and CDR2 as FQNEAQ, both from the germline V gene. From the cysteine up to the phenylalanine, the CDR3 has a length of 16 residues. Left in the record is the CDR3 DNA by itself, 48 bases read in frame from the first base. V is cut back by 1 base and J by 10 bases, with 12 bases in the junction unmatched. About this clonotype: Its antigen remains undetermined. One base away there is no much larger clone; base qualities are not given.

Ficoll-Paque density gradient centrifugation was the method used to isolate PBMCs. The sequencer listed for this sample is Illumina NovaSeq 6000. Using 5'RACE with constant-segment primers, TCRalpha and TCRbeta cDNA libraries were constructed, with sample barcodes and unique molecular identifiers added in the process. Trizol reagent was used to extract RNA from every sample. Library amplification was performed in two PCR steps, and a second sample barcode and Illumina TruSeq adapters were introduced in the second step. Sequencing of libraries was performed on an Illumina NovaSeq with 2 x 150 bp paired-end reads. The original methods were these. The reads were demultiplexed and collapsed into UMI-guided consensus sequences using migec v1.2.7. Using mixcr v2.1.11, UMI consensuses were aligned to TRA and TRB V and J templates and then assembled into clonotypes. A clonotype was counted as expanded or contracted only when both edgeR and NoisET called the clonotype significant, with the noise models trained on biological replicates. For edgeR calls, the cutoffs were a false discovery rate-adjusted p below 0.01 and a log2 fold-change threshold of 1. PCA with hierarchical clustering of max-normalized trajectories of the 1000 most abundant clonotypes was used as exploratory dynamics analysis. Separately sequenced CD4+ and CD8+ repertoires were used to assign a CD4 or CD8 phenotype to each responding clone. The public sequencing data were trimmed at Q25 with fastp and processed into clonotypes with MiXCR by TCRdb, which kept only in-frame beta chains. Duplicate CDR3 protein sequences are folded into a single record with the most common DNA and genes. These V and J calls rely on TCRdb rather than the paper's analysis. The sample table shows tens of thousands of distinct CDR3 sequences, and about 12% are seen once. Approximately 23% of the sample is held by the ten biggest clonotypes.

Input material: PBMCs or a T cell subset sorted from them (not recorded which). The sequence joins TRBV7-8 to TRBJ2-3; the central 9 bases match TRBD2. This receptor was obtained from a man between 18 and 35 years old who had mild COVID-19 (a few samples of this study predate the infection). The sample titles of this study are shuffled in the database, so cell type and time point are left out; the donor was told from shared clones. The DNA sequence is TGTGCCAGCAGCTTAGTTGGCGGGGGGGTCTCCCGGGCGCAGTATTTT. This yields the protein CASSLVGGGVSRAQYF.